Listed below are T cell receptor beta chains from one sample, sequenced in a study of blood T cell repertoires in COVID-19. Data came from immunoSEQ multiplex PCR; TCRdb stores just in-frame clones and leaves some out. This sample has about 250,000 clones, with 84% found just once. Source material: peripheral blood. All receptors derive from a man aged 45-65 years with active or convalescent COVID-19. CDR3s include the opening cysteine and the closing phenylalanine or tryptophan. A D gene is named only where the DNA matches it firmly. Rows give clone size only sometimes, using once, few, many, or a class for an expanded clone.

v_gene	abundance	j_gene	d_gene	len	CDR3nt	CDR3aa
TRBV28	.	TRBJ1-3	TRBD1	17	TGTGCCAGCAGCCCCTTTGGACAGGGGTTCGTCGGAAACACCATATATTTT	CASSPFGQGFVGNTIYF
TRBV6-4	.	TRBJ1-2	TRBD1	14	TGTGCCAGCAGTGACTCGAGGGGGCTGAAGGGCTACACCTTC	CASSDSRGLKGYTF
TRBV10-3	.	TRBJ1-6	TRBD1	14	TGTGCCATCAGTGAAGGACAGGGTTATTCACCCCTCCACTTT	CAISEGQGYSPLHF
TRBV19	once	TRBJ2-7	TRBD2	14	TGTGCCAGTAGAACACAGAGCGGGGGCTACGAGCAGTACTTC	CASRTQSGGYEQYF
TRBV10-3	once	TRBJ2-7	TRBD2	13	TGTGCCATCAGCCTAAGACTAGCCGACGAGCAGTACTTC	CAISLRLADEQYF
TRBV28	.	TRBJ1-6	.	17	TGTGCCAGCAGTTTCGTTGCGACAGGTTTTTATAATTCACCCCTCCACTTT	CASSFVATGFYNSPLHF
TRBV2	.	TRBJ1-6	.	14	TGTGCCAGCAGAGGAGCGGCCTATAATTCACCCCTCCACTTT	CASRGAAYNSPLHF
TRBV6-5	.	TRBJ1-6	.	14	TGTGCCAGCAGTTACGCGGACAATAATTCACCCCTCCACTTT	CASSYADNNSPLHF
TRBV6-6	.	TRBJ2-3	.	15	TGTGCCAGCCAAGGAGACGTACTAAGCACAGATACGCAGTATTTT	CASQGDVLSTDTQYF
TRBV24-1	.	TRBJ1-2	.	15	TGTGCCACCAGTGACCGCCGGGACATTTGGAATGGCTACACCTTC	CATSDRRDIWNGYTF
TRBV4-1	.	TRBJ2-3	.	16	TGCGCCAGCAGCCAAGGAGAAACTATGGGCACAGATACGCAGTATTTT	CASSQGETMGTDTQYF
TRBV2	.	TRBJ1-2	.	14	TGTGCCAGCAGTGTATACGGCAGGGGCTATGGCTACACCTTC	CASSVYGRGYGYTF
TRBV9	.	TRBJ2-5	.	14	TGTGCCAGCAGCCCCGGGGACTCGCACGAGACCCAGTACTTC	CASSPGDSHETQYF
TRBV5-4	.	TRBJ1-6	.	13	TGTGCCAGCAGCTTGGACGGGAATTCACCCCTCCACTTT	CASSLDGNSPLHF
TRBV30	.	TRBJ1-5	.	14	TGTGCCTGGAGTTCAGGGAACATCAATCAGCCCCAGCATTTT	CAWSSGNINQPQHF
TRBV2	.	TRBJ2-5	TRBD2	14	TGTGCCAGCATGGGGTCTAGCGGACAAGAGACCCAGTACTTC	CASMGSSGQETQYF
TRBV6-5	.	TRBJ2-7	.	15	TGTGCCACCCTAATACGACAGTCTGATTCGGGCGAGCAGTACTTC	CATLIRQSDSGEQYF
TRBV18	.	TRBJ1-3	.	15	TGTGCCAGCTCACCCCCTGACAGTCTGGGAAACACCATATATTTT	CASSPPDSLGNTIYF
TRBV4-1	.	TRBJ1-2	.	13	TGCGCCAGCAGCCAAAACGGGGGCTATGGCTACACCTTC	CASSQNGGYGYTF
TRBV7-9	.	TRBJ2-5	TRBD2	14	TGTGCCAGCAGCTTATCGGGGGGGCAAGAGACCCAGTACTTC	CASSLSGGQETQYF
TRBV27	.	TRBJ2-1	TRBD2	18	TGTGCCAGCAGTTTGACATTCGAACTAGCGGGGGGGCCGGGTGAGCAGTTCTTC	CASSLTFELAGGPGEQFF
TRBV6-5	once	TRBJ2-1	.	13	TGTGCCAGCAGCCTAAGGGGGGGCGGTGAGCAGTTCTTC	CASSLRGGGEQFF
TRBV19	.	TRBJ1-4	.	14	TGTGCCAGTAGTATACAGGGAACTAATGAAAAACTGTTTTTT	CASSIQGTNEKLFF
TRBV24-1	few	TRBJ2-2	.	12	TGTGCCACTAACGGTAACACCGGGGAGCTGTTTTTT	CATNGNTGELFF
TRBV7-2	.	TRBJ2-7	TRBD2	14	TGTGCCAGCACCTCTAGCGGGGCCCTCTACGAGCAGTACTTC	CASTSSGALYEQYF
TRBV6-6	.	TRBJ2-7	TRBD1	15	TGTGCCAGCAGATCCGGACAGGGGGTTAACTACGAGCAGTACTTC	CASRSGQGVNYEQYF
TRBV24-1	.	TRBJ2-2	.	15	TGTGCCACCAGTGAAACAGTAGGGAACACCGGGGAGCTGTTTTTT	CATSETVGNTGELFF
TRBV9	.	TRBJ2-3	.	16	TGTGCCAGCAGCATTTTAGCTCGGCCGGGGACAGATACGCAGTATTTT	CASSILARPGTDTQYF
TRBV30	.	TRBJ2-2	.	15	TGTGCCTGGAGTGTACCTGATCGTAGTGCCGGGGAGCTGTTTTTT	CAWSVPDRSAGELFF
TRBV11-2	.	TRBJ1-2	.	13	TGTGCCAGCAGACCCGTAGGGGTCTATGGCTACACCTTC	CASRPVGVYGYTF
TRBV27	.	TRBJ2-3	.	13	TGTGCCAGCAGTTTATCGGAGGGAGATACGCAGTATTTT	CASSLSEGDTQYF
TRBV7-6	.	TRBJ2-2	TRBD1	17	TGTGCCAGCAGCCGAGAAAGGACAGGGCCGAACACCGGGGAGCTGTTTTTT	CASSRERTGPNTGELFF
TRBV3-1/TRBV3-2	.	TRBJ1-4	.	14	TGTGCCAGCAGCCAAGGGCAGACTAATGAAAAACTGTTTTTT	CASSQGQTNEKLFF
TRBV4-3	.	TRBJ1-2	TRBD1	16	TGCGCCAGCAGCCAAGATTCGGGGACCGGACAGGGGTATTTCACCTTC	CASSQDSGTGQGYFTF
TRBV6-2/TRBV6-3	.	TRBJ2-1	.	16	TGTGCCAGCAGTCCCCCTGCGCGGCGGAGGTACAATGAGCAGTTCTTC	CASSPPARRRYNEQFF
TRBV5-1	.	TRBJ2-5	TRBD2	16	TGCGCCAGCAGCTCCGGACTAGCGGGGGCCCAAGAGACCCAGTACTTC	CASSSGLAGAQETQYF
TRBV10-2	.	TRBJ1-5	.	14	TGCGCCAGCAGTGACCGGACAGTCAATCAGCCCCAGCATTTT	CASSDRTVNQPQHF
TRBV5-6	.	TRBJ2-1	TRBD2	14	TGTGCCAGCAGCTTGATCCTAGCGGACAATGAGCAGTTCTTC	CASSLILADNEQFF
TRBV28	once	TRBJ2-4	TRBD2	14	TGTGCCAGCAGCAAAGGACTAGCGGGGAACATTCAGTACTTC	CASSKGLAGNIQYF
TRBV28	.	TRBJ1-1	TRBD1	15	TGTGCCAGCAGACTACAGGGGGCCTATGGCACTGAAGCTTTCTTT	CASRLQGAYGTEAFF
TRBV2	.	TRBJ2-7	.	14	TGTGCCAGCAGTGTCGGACAGCAAGTCTACGAGCAGTACTTC	CASSVGQQVYEQYF
TRBV7-2	once	TRBJ1-6	TRBD1	14	TGTGCCAGCAGCCCACAGGGGTTCGATTCACCCCTCCACTTT	CASSPQGFDSPLHF
TRBV7-9	.	TRBJ1-6	TRBD1	15	TGTGCCAGCAGCCTAGAGACAGGGGGGCTTTCACCCCTCCACTTT	CASSLETGGLSPLHF
TRBV12-5	.	TRBJ2-2	TRBD1	15	TGTGCTAGTGGGCACGGACAGGGGTACACCGGGGAGCTGTTTTTT	CASGHGQGYTGELFF
TRBV12-3/TRBV12-4	.	TRBJ2-1	.	12	TGTGCCAGCAGTCCCCGGAGCAATGAGCAGTTCTTC	CASSPRSNEQFF
TRBV11-2	.	TRBJ1-3	TRBD1	15	TGTGCCAGCAGCTCCTCGGACAGGGCTGGAAACACCATATATTTT	CASSSSDRAGNTIYF